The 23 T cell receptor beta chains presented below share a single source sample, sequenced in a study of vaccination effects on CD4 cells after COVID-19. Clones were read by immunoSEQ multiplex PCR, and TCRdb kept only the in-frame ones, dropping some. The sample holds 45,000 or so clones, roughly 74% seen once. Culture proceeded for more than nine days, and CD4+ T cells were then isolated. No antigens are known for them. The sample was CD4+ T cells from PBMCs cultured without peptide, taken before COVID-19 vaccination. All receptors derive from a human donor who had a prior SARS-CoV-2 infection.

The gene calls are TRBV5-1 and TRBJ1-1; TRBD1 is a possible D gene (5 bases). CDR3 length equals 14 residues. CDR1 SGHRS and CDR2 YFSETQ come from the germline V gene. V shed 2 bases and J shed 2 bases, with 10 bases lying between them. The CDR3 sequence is CASSLDSSNTEAFF. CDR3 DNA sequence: TGCGCCAGCAGCTTAGACAGTTCTAACACTGAAGCTTTCTTT.

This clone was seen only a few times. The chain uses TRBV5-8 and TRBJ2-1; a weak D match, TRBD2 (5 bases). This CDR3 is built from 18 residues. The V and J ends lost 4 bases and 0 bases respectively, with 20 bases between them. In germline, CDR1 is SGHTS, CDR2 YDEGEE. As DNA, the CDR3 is TGTGCCAGCAGCCCCGGGGATTCTGCGTTAAGCTCCTACAATGAGCAGTTCTTC. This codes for CASSPGDSALSSYNEQFF.

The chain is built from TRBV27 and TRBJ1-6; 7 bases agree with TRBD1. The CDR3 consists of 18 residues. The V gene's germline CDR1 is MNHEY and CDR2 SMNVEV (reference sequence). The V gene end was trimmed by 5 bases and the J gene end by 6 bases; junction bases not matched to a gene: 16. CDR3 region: CASSPFSTGWILNSPLHF. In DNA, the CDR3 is TGTGCCAGCAGTCCGTTCTCGACAGGGTGGATTCTTAATTCACCCCTCCACTTT.

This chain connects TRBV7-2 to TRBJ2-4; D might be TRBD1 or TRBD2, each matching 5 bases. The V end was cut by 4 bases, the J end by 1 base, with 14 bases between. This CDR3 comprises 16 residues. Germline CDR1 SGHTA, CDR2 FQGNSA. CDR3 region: CASSSRPRGAKNIQYF. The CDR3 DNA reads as TGTGCCAGCAGCTCTCGCCCGAGGGGTGCCAAAAACATTCAGTACTTC. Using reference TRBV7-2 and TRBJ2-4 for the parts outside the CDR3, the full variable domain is GAGVSQSPSNKVTEKGKDVELRCDPISGHTALYWYRQSLGQGLEFLIYFQGNSAPDKSGLPSDRFSAERTGGSVSTLTIQRTQQEDSAVYLCASSSRPRGAKNIQYFGAGTRLSVL.

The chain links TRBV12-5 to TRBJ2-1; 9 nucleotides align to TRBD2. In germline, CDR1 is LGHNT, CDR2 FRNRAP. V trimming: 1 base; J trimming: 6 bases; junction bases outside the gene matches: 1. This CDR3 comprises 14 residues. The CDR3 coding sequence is TGTGCTAGTGGTTTGGGGACTAGCGTCAATGAGCAGTTCTTC. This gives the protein CASGLGTSVNEQFF.

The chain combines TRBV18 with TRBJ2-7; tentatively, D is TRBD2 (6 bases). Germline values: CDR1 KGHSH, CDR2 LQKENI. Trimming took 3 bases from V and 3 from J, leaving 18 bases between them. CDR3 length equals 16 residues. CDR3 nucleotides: TGTGCCAGCTCACCTTTGGCGGGGATCTCTTTCTACGAGCAGTACTTC. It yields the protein CASSPLAGISFYEQYF.

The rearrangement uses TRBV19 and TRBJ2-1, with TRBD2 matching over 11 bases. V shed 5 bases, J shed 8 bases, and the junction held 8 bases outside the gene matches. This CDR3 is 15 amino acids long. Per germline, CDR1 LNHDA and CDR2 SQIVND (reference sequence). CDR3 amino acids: CASSRSGGGRYEQFF. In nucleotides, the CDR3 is TGTGCCAGTAGTCGTAGCGGGGGGGGGCGGTATGAGCAGTTCTTC. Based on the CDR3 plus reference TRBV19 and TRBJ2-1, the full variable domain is DGGITQSPKYLFRKEGQNVTLSCEQNLNHDAMYWYRQDPGQGLRLIYYSQIVNDFQKGDIAEGYSVSREKKESFPLTVTSAQKNPTAFYLCASSRSGGGRYEQFFGPGTRLTVL.

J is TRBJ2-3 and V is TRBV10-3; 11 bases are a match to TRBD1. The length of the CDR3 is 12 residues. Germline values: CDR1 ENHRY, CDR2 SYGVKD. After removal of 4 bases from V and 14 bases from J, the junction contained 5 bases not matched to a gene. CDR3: CAISAGGTGGYF. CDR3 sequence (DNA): TGTGCCATCAGTGCCGGGGGGACAGGGGGGTATTTT.

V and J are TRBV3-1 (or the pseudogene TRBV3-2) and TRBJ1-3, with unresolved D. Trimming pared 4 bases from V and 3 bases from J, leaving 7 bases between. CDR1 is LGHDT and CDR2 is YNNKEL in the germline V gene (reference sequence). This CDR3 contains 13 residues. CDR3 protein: CASSPLRGNTIYF. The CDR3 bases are TGTGCCAGCAGCCCTCTCCGTGGAAACACCATATATTTT.

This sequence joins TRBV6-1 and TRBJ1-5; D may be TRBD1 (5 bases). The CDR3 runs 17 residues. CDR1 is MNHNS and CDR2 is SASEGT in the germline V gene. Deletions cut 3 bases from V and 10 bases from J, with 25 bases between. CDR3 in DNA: TGTGCCAGCAGTGACGACCCAGGAGGGCAGGGAGTTTACCCCCAGCATTTT. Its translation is CASSDDPGGQGVYPQHF.

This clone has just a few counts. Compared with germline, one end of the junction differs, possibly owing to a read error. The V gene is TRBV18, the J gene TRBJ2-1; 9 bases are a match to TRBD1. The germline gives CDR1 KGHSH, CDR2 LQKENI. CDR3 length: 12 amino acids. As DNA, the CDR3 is TGTGCCAGCTCACCACGACAGGGGGTTATTATCTTC. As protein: CASSPRQGVIIF.

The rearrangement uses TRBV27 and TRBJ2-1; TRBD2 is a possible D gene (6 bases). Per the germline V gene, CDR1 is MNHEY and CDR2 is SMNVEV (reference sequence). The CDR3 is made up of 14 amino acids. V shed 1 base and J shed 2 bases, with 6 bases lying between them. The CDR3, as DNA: TGTGCCAGCAGTTTATGGGGGGCCTACAATGAGCAGTTCTTC. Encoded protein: CASSLWGAYNEQFF.

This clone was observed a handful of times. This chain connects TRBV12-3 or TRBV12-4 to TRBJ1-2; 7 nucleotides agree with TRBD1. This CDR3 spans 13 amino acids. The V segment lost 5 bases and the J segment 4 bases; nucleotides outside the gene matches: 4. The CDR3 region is CASSTGERYGYTF. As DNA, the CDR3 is TGTGCCAGCAGTACAGGGGAACGCTATGGCTACACCTTC.

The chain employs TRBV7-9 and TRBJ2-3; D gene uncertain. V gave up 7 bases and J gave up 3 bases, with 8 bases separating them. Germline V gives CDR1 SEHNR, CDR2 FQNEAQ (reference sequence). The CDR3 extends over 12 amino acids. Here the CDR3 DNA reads TGTGCCAGCAACAAAGAAACAGATACGCAGTATTTT. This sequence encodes CASNKETDTQYF.

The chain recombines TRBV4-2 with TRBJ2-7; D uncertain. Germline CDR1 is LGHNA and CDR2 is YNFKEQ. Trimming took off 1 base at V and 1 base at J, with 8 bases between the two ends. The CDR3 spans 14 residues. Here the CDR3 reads CASSQGVGSYEQYF. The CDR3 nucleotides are TGTGCCAGCAGCCAAGGGGTTGGGTCCTACGAGCAGTACTTC.

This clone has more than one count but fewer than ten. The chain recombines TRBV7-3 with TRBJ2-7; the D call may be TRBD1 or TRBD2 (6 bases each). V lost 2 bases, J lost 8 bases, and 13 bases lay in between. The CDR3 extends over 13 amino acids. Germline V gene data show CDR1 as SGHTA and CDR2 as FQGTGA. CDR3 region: CASSLALGGQQYF. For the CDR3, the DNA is TGTGCCAGCAGCTTAGCTTTGGGGGGCCAGCAGTACTTC.

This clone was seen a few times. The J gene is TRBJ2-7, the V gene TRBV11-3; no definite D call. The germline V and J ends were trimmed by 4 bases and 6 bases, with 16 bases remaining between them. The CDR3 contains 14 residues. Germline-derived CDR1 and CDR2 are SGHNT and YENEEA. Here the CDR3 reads CASSSPWRTPEQYF. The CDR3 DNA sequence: TGTGCCAGCAGCTCTCCATGGAGAACCCCCGAGCAGTACTTC.

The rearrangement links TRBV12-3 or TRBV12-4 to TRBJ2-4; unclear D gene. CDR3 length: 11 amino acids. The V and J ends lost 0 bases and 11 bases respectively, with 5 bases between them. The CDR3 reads CASSLAEFQYF. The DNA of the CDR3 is TGTGCCAGCAGTTTAGCGGAGTTTCAGTACTTC.

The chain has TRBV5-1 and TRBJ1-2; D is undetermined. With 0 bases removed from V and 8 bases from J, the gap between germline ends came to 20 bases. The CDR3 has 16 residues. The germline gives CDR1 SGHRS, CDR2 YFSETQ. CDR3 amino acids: CASSLAAAGPLYGYTF. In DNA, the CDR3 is TGCGCCAGCAGCTTGGCCGCGGCAGGCCCGTTGTACGGCTACACCTTC.

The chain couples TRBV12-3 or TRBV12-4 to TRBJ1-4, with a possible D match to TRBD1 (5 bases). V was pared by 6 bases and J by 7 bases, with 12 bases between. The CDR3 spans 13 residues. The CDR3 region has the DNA TGTGCCAGCAGGGGGCCGGGGGGTGAAAAACTGTTTTTT. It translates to CASRGPGGEKLFF.

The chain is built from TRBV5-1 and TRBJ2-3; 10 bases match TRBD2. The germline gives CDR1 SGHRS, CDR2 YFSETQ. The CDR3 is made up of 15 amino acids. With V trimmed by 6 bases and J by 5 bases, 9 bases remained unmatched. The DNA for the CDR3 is TGCGCCAGCAAAAGTCTAGCGGGGGCTGGAGATACGCAGTATTTT. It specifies CASKSLAGAGDTQYF.

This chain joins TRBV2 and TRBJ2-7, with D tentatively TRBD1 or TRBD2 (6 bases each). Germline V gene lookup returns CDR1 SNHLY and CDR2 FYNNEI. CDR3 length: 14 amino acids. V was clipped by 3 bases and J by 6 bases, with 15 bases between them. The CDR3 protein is CASSEVGGWGEQYF. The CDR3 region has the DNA TGTGCCAGCAGTGAGGTAGGGGGGTGGGGCGAGCAGTACTTC.

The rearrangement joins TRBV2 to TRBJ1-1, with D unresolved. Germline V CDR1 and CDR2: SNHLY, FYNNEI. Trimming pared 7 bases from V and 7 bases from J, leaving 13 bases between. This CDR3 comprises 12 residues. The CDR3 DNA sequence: TGTGCCAGCAACTACGGAAACCTTGAAGCTTTCTTT. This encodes CASNYGNLEAFF.